These T cell receptor beta chains were read from a single sample in a study of T cell repertoires and HLA-DP antigens. Using immunoSEQ multiplex PCR, the repertoire was profiled, and TCRdb retains in-frame clones only, with some absent. Here the sample spans over 100,000 clones, 85% to 95% being singletons. No antigens are known for them. What was sequenced was CD4+ T cells from PBMCs. These receptors all stem from a woman under 30 in good health and CMV-seronegative. Each CDR3 is given without its conserved first and last residue.

>TRBV11-2|TRBJ1-1
ASRLGPANTEAF
>TRBV11-3|TRBJ2-1
ASSLSQGREQF
>TRBV2|TRBJ2-4
ASSSTSLQNIQY
>TRBV10-2|TRBJ2-3
ASSDTAGSGTDTQY
>TRBV6-5|TRBJ1-1
ASSRKGGSTEAF
>TRBV30|TRBJ1-1
AWSEISTEAF
>TRBV29-1|TRBJ1-1
SVEGQKGVGTEAF
>TRBV6-1|TRBJ1-1
ASSVDDRNPEAF
>TRBV5-4|TRBJ1-6
ASSPGNSPLH
>TRBV11-2|TRBJ1-2
ASSFARAYGYT
>TRBV5-1|TRBJ1-3
ASNTKDSSGNTIY
>TRBV6-6|TRBJ2-7
ASRLGTGLYEQY
>TRBV5-5|TRBJ1-3
ASSSRDRLFSGNTIY
>TRBV4-3|TRBJ1-2
ASSPEAYLYGYT
>TRBV7-9|TRBJ2-1
ASRTGRDYSRQF
>TRBV30|TRBJ1-2
AWGRGYGYT
>TRBV7-2|TRBJ1-4
ASSFTGGGTEKLF
>TRBV27|TRBJ1-4
ASSRLGGADEKLF
>TRBV11-2|TRBJ2-1
ASSPNRDRGQQF
>TRBV27|TRBJ2-1
ASSWVGTNHHEQF
>TRBV4-3|TRBJ1-2
ASSQRLNYGYT
>TRBV10-1|TRBJ2-5
AAFGTAETQY
>TRBV4-1|NA
ASSRNPRDYEQY
>TRBV5-1|NA
ASRKDRRSYEQY
>TRBV6-7|TRBJ1-5
ASSYSKSSVNQPQH
>TRBV28|TRBJ2-3
ASSGLGTGETDTQY
>TRBV10-3|TRBJ1-2
AIRGGTENYGYT
>TRBV6-6|TRBJ2-5
ASSLGKGTPQETQY
>TRBV5-1|TRBJ2-2
ASYDRANTGELF
>TRBV4-1|TRBJ1-1
ASSAHRGATEAF
>TRBV5-1|TRBJ1-1
ASTASGGGTEAF
>TRBV9|TRBJ1-3
ASSVASGGSGSGNTIY
>TRBV4-1|TRBJ2-5
ASSHSPLTGLPETQY
>TRBV10-2|TRBJ2-5
ASSESTTGKETQY
>TRBV2|TRBJ1-1
ASSGQANTEAF
>TRBV7-9|TRBJ2-2
ASSPPGAANTGELF
>TRBV7-3|TRBJ1-1
ASSLTRGTEAF
>TRBV2|TRBJ1-2
ASSGDSPTWGYT
>TRBV7-6|TRBJ2-3
ASSLESRGDTQY
>TRBV25-1|TRBJ1-3
ASSEFGTGITRGNTIY
>TRBV5-1|TRBJ1-1
ASSLGGFLLNTEAF
>TRBV4-1|TRBJ1-5
ASSQPRSNQPQH
>TRBV5-1|TRBJ2-4
ASSLASFNPETIQY
>TRBV2|TRBJ2-3
ASSRQRTDTQY
>TRBV5-1|TRBJ2-7
ASTEFSGSGYEQY
>TRBV7-9|TRBJ1-1
ASSYLTDTEAF
>TRBV18|TRBJ1-1
ASRSTGVDTEAF